This T cell receptor (beta chain) was retrieved from a study of blood T cells in healthy people across ages (dated by TCRdb to 2015 to 2017). Looking at the study overall: In model experiments, template switching captured roughly one uniquely barcoded TCR beta cDNA molecule for every two T cells. Two additional independent replicas of 1 million unique cDNA reads from the same blood draw were analyzed for two donors (one aged 18 to 30 and one aged 80 or older). To track age-related changes in TCR beta repertoire diversity, the study relied on deep sequencing normalized with unique cDNA molecular identifiers. To avoid experimental bias, donors of different ages were distributed randomly across sequencing lanes. Four age groups were formed from the donors: young (average approximately 15 years), middle-aged (more than 35), aged (roughly 59) and long-lived (approximately 80).

Systemically healthy Caucasian individuals from Russia, about 38 in total and aged roughly 6 to 95 years, were included as donors. Ten milliliters of peripheral blood were collected from each donor into EDTA-treated Vacutainer tubes. Ficoll-Paque density-gradient centrifugation was used to isolate PBMCs, with at least 6.5 million per sample. Trizol reagent was used to extract total RNA from PBMCs, with at least 5 micrograms per sample. For every donor, an aliquot of PBMCs went through flow cytometry to measure the percentages of naive CD45RAhigh/CD27high T cells. Concerning this clonotype itself: It has no known antigen specificity. No per-base quality is available; no much larger clone lies one base away.

The cysteine opens and the phenylalanine closes a CDR3 of 13 amino acids. Only CDR3 DNA remains: 39 bases, in frame from the first base. The junction shows trimming of 3 bases on V and 0 bases on J, plus 6 bases between the germline ends. Taken from the germline V gene, the CDR1 and CDR2 loops are SGDLS and YYNGEE. Library preparation employed 5' RACE. Sequenced using an Illumina HiSeq 2500. The second PCR ran for roughly 7 to 12 cycles and used a J-beta primer mix along with a sample-barcoded 5' primer. A unique molecular identifier was introduced onto each TCR beta cDNA molecule by a template-switch 5' adaptor carrying 12 random nucleotides. At least 3 million CDR3-containing paired-end reads were obtained from each sample. First-strand cDNA was synthesized from all RNA with the Mint cDNA synthesis kit, primed by a TRBC-specific oligonucleotide. Following uracil-DNA glycosylase treatment, all cDNA underwent a first 18-cycle PCR with the universal primers M1SS and BC2_uni_R. Per the authors' processing: For normalization, 1 million high-quality reads, each with a distinct molecular identifier, were randomly selected from each sample. Instead of being binned into consensus sequences, reads with shared molecular identifiers were discarded. MiTCR, run with a Q25 quality threshold and the strictest error-elimination algorithm, handled CDR3 identification, clonotype clustering and error correction. A nonparametric unseen species model with Euler transformation was used to estimate lower-bound total TCR beta diversity. TCRdb's own reprocessing of the public reads used fastp at Q25 and MiXCR and kept productive beta chains. Rows with a matching CDR3 protein are joined into one entry that keeps the most common DNA and genes. None of the V and J calls come from the authors' own analysis; TCRdb made them. Recorded for this sample are more than 650,000 distinct CDR3 sequences; around half of them occurred a single time. The ten largest account for roughly 37% of the sample.

Overall study results and their limits: Bulk unsorted PBMC profiling prevented conclusive comparison of naive and antigen-experienced compartments. Compared with the aged group, the long-lived group had more naive CD4+ T cells, fewer expanded clones and increased TCR diversity, suggesting age selection. Because the CMV infection status of the donors was unknown, age-related changes in expanded clonotypes may potentially have been confounded. As age increased, observed TCR beta diversity per million T cells dropped in a roughly linear way, and a significant reduction was already evident by age about 40. There was a strong correlation between observed TCR beta diversity and the percentage of naive T cells measured by flow cytometry. Total diversity estimates from one million sequenced T cells were considered lower bounds and underestimates.

The TCR comes from a man older than 75 in good health. What was sequenced was blood. The rearrangement combines TRBV9 with TRBJ1-1; the D segment cannot be called with confidence. The sequence in DNA is TGTGCCAGCAGCGAATGGATGAACACTGAAGCTTTCTTT. The encoded protein is CASSEWMNTEAFF.